This note documents a single T cell receptor beta chain sequence. Patients of the Seattle cohort, enrolled during active infection, were followed longitudinally. As handled by the study authors: Scientists estimated how many nucleated cells there were by amplifying reference gene primers. Measured with immunoSEQ multiplex PCR; TCRdb has only the in-frame clones, and not every one. V and J calls plus clone size are reproduced from that table; the DNA served to infer D and trimming. The profile shows 140,000 to 150,000 clones, 70% to 90% of them singletons. This record belongs to a study of blood T cell repertoires in COVID-19. Across the whole study: Whether acute or convalescent, the COVID-19 samples came from the United States, Italy and Spain. Sources were T cells, B-cell-depleted T cells, or PBMCs; the material itself was cDNA or gDNA.

The CDR3 consists of 14 residues. Trimming at V came to 3 bases and at J to 3 bases, leaving 6 bases not matched to a gene. CDR1 is SGHRS and CDR2 is YFSETQ in the germline V gene. The chain is built from TRBV5-1 and TRBJ2-7, with 7 nucleotides matching TRBD1. The TCR originated in a woman in her sixties or seventies with COVID-19, enrolled during active disease. Material for sequencing was peripheral blood. CDR3 amino acids: CASSSAGGNYEQYF. CDR3 nucleotides: TGCGCCAGCAGCTCAGCAGGGGGAAACTACGAGCAGTACTTC.